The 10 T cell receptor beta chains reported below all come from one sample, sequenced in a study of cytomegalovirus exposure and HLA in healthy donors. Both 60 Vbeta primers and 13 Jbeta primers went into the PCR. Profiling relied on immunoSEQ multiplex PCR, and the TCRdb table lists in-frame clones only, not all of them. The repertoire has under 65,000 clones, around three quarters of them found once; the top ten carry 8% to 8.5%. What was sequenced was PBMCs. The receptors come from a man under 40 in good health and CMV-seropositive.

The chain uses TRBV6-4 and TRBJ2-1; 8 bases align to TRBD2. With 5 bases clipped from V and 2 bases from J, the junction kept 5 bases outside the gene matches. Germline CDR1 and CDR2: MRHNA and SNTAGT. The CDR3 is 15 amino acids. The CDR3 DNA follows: TGTGCCAGCAGTAGTAGCGGGGAGCCCTACAATGAGCAGTTCTTC. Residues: CASSSSGEPYNEQFF.

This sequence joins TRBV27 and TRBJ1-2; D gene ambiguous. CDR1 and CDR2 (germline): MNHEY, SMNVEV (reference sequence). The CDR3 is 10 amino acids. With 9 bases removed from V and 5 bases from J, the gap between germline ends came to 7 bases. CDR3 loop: CASRTYGYTF. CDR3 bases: TGTGCCAGTAGAACTTATGGCTACACCTTC.

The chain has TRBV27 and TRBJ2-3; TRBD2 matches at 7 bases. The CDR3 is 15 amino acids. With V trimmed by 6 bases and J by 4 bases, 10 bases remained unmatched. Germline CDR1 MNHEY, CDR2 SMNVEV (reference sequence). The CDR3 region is CASRSRLAVPDTQYF. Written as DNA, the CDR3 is TGTGCCAGCAGATCACGACTAGCTGTTCCAGATACGCAGTATTTT.

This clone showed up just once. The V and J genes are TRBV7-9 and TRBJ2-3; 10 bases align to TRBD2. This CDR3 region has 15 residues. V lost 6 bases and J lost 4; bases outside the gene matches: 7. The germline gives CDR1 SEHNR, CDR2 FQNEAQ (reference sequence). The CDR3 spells CASRNSGGTPDTQYF. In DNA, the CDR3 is TGTGCCAGCAGAAATAGCGGGGGGACCCCAGATACGCAGTATTTT. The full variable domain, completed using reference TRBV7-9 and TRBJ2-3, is DTGVSQNPRHKITKRGQNVTFRCDPISEHNRLYWYRQTLGQGPEFLTYFQNEAQLEKSRLLSDRFSAERPKGSFSTLEIQRTEQGDSAMYLCASRNSGGTPDTQYFGPGTRLTVL.

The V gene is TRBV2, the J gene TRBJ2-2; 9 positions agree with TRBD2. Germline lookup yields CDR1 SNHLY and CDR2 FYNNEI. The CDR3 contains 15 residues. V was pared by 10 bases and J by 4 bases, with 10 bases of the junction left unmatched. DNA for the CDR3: TGTGCCACCAGCAGTGGCGGGGGGGGCACCGGGGAGCTGTTTTTT. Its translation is CATSSGGGGTGELFF.

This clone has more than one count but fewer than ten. In DNA, the CDR3 is TGTGCCAGCGGAGTTATAAACATTCAGTACTTC. Residues: CASGVINIQYF. This chain links TRBV2 with TRBJ2-4; D gene ambiguous. The CDR3 is 11 residues long. The germline CDR1 and CDR2 sequences are SNHLY and FYNNEI. V lost 8 bases and J 6 bases, leaving 8 bases between the germline ends. Filled out from reference TRBV2 and TRBJ2-4, the complete variable domain reads EPEVTQTPSHQVTQMGQEVILRCVPISNHLYFYWYRQILGQKVEFLVSFYNNEISEKSEIFDDQFSVERPDGSNFTLKIRSTKLEDSAMYFCASGVINIQYFGAGTRLSVL.

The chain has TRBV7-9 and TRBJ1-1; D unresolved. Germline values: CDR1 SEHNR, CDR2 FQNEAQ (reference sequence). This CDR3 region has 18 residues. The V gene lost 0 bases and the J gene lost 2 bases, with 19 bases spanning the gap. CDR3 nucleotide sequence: TGTGCCAGCAGCTTAGCGTCCCTCATAACGGCGGGCAACACTGAAGCTTTCTTT. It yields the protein CASSLASLITAGNTEAFF. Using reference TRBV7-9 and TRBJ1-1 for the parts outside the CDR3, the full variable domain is DTGVSQNPRHKITKRGQNVTFRCDPISEHNRLYWYRQTLGQGPEFLTYFQNEAQLEKSRLLSDRFSAERPKGSFSTLEIQRTEQGDSAMYLCASSLASLITAGNTEAFFGQGTRLTVV.

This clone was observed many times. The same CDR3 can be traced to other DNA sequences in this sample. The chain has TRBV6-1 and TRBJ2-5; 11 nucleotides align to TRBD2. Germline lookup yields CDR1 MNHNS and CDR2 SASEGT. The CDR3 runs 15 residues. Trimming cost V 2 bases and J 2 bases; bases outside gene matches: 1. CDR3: CASSELAGGQETQYF. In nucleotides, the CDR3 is TGTGCCAGCAGTGAACTAGCGGGGGGACAAGAGACCCAGTACTTC.

The CDR3 coding sequence is TGTGCCAGTAGTCGCAGGGGCGGGAACACTGAAGCTTTCTTT. Protein product: CASSRRGGNTEAFF. The V gene is TRBV19, the J gene TRBJ1-1; D may be TRBD1 (6 bases). CDR1 is LNHDA, CDR2 SQIVND, per germline (reference sequence). Trimming shortened V by 5 bases and J by 1 base, and 11 bases separated the two germline ends. The CDR3 has 14 amino acids.

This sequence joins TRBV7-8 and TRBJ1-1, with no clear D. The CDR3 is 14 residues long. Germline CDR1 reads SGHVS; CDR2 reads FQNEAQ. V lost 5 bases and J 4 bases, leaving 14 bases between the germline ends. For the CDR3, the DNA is TGTGCCAGCAGCCCGATCGGGCTAGCCACTGAAGCTTTCTTT. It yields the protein CASSPIGLATEAFF.